This passage covers 5 T cell receptor beta chains from one sample sequenced in a study of blood T cell repertoires in COVID-19. Repertoires were generated with immunoSEQ multiplex PCR, while TCRdb's copy carries only in-frame clones and drops some. The table records 140,000 to 150,000 clones, 65% to 85% of them present only once. Sequencing was performed on peripheral blood. The receptors derive from an older woman with acute or convalescent COVID-19.

The chain has TRBV6-5 and TRBJ2-3; 8 nucleotides match TRBD2. Germline assignment: CDR1 MNHEY and CDR2 SVGAGI. The length of the CDR3 is 15 residues. V shed 6 bases, J shed 4 bases, and the junction held 9 bases outside the gene matches. This chain's CDR3 is CASSLQRELADTQYF. In DNA form, the CDR3 reads TGTGCCAGCAGCCTACAGCGGGAGCTTGCAGATACGCAGTATTTT.

This rearrangement joins TRBV30 to TRBJ2-1; 9 bases are a match to TRBD2. The V gene's germline CDR1 is GTSNPN and CDR2 SVGIG (reference sequence). The CDR3 consists of 15 residues. V dropped 4 bases and J dropped 7; count of bases not matched to a gene: 11. CDR3 in DNA: TGTGCCTGGACCCAAGGGGCTAGCGGGATGAATGAGCAGTTCTTC. Its protein product is CAWTQGASGMNEQFF.

V usage is TRBV28 and J usage is TRBJ2-3, with a tentative D call TRBD2 (6 bases). The V and J ends lost 6 bases and 7 bases respectively, with 8 bases between them. Germline CDR1 and CDR2: MDHEN and SYDVKM. This CDR3 is 11 amino acids long. The CDR3 loop is CASRGGNTQYF. In nucleotides, the CDR3 is TGTGCCAGCAGGGGGGGAAATACGCAGTATTTT.

The CDR3 loop is CASSLGQVNNSPLHF. DNA of the CDR3: TGTGCCAGCTCACTGGGACAGGTGAATAATTCACCCCTCCACTTT. V gene TRBV18 combines with J gene TRBJ1-6; 8 positions match TRBD1. This CDR3 has 15 residues. Germline CDR1 reads KGHSH; CDR2 reads LQKENI. The V segment lost 4 bases and the J segment 5 bases; nucleotides outside the gene matches: 4.

This clone was seen just once. The chain joins TRBV5-4 to TRBJ2-7; possibly TRBD2 for D (6 bases). From germline, CDR1 is SGHNT and CDR2 YYREEE (reference sequence). The CDR3 sequence is 17 residues long. V lost 1 base to trimming and J lost 7 bases, with 24 bases between them. DNA for the CDR3: TGTGCCAGCAGCTTGTACGGGAGAGGTACGGTTGTTAATGAGCAGTACTTC. Translated, it gives CASSLYGRGTVVNEQYF.